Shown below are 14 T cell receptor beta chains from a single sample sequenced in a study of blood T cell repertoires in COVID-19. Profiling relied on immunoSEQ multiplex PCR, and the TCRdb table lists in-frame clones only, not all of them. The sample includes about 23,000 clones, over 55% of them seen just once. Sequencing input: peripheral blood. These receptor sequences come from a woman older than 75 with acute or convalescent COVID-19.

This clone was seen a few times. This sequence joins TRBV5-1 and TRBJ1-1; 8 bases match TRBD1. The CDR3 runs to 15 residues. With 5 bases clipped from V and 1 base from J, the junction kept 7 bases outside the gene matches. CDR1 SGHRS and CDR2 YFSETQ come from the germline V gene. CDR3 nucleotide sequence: TGCGCCAGCAGGTCTACCGGACAGGGGAACACTGAAGCTTTCTTT. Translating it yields CASRSTGQGNTEAFF.

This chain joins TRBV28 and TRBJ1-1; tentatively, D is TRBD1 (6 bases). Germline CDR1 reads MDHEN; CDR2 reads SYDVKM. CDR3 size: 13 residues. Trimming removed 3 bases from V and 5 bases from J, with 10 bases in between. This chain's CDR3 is CASSFRGATEAFF. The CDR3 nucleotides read TGTGCCAGCAGTTTCCGGGGGGCTACTGAAGCTTTCTTT.

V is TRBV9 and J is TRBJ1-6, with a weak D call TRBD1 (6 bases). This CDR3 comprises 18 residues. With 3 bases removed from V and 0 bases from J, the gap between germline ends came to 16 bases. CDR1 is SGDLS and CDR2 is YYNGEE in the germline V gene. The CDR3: CASSAFTGRSSYNSPLHF. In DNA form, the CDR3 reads TGTGCCAGCAGCGCGTTTACAGGGCGTAGCTCCTATAATTCACCCCTCCACTTT.

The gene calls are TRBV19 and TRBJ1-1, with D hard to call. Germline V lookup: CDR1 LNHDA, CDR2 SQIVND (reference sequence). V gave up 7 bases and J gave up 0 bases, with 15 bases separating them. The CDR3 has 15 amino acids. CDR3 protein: CASTLEGAMNTEAFF. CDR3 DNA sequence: TGTGCCAGTACATTGGAGGGAGCGATGAACACTGAAGCTTTCTTT.

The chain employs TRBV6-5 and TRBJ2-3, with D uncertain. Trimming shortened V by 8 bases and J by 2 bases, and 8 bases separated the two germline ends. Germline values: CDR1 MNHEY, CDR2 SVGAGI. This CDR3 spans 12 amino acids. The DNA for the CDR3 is TGTGCCAGCGGCAGGAACACAGATACGCAGTATTTT. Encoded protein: CASGRNTDTQYF.

CDR3 bases: TGTGCCAGCAGTTACCTTCTCACTGGACCCCTCCACTTT. Its protein product is CASSYLLTGPLHF. This rearrangement joins TRBV6-5 to TRBJ1-6; D remains ambiguous. Germline lookup yields CDR1 MNHEY and CDR2 SVGAGI. With 2 bases removed from V and 12 bases from J, the gap between germline ends came to 11 bases. There are 13 residues in the CDR3.

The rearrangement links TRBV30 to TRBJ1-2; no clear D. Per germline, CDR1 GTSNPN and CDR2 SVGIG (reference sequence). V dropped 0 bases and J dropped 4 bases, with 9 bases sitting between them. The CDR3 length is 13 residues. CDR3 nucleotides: TGTGCCTGGAGTGTACTCGGTAGCTATGGCTACACCTTC. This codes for CAWSVLGSYGYTF.

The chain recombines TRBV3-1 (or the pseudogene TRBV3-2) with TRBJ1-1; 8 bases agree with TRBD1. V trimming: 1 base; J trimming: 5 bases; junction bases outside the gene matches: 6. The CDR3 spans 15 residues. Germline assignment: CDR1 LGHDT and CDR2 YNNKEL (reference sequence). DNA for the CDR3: TGTGCCAGCAGCCAAGCTCAGGGGGCAGGGACTGAAGCTTTCTTT. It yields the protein CASSQAQGAGTEAFF.

CDR3 nucleotides: TGTGCCAGCACTCGACAGGCCTTGAGTAATTCACCCCTCCACTTT. This encodes CASTRQALSNSPLHF. The V and J genes are TRBV6-5 and TRBJ1-6; tentative D call: TRBD1 (6 bases). CDR1 and CDR2 (germline): MNHEY, SVGAGI. V was clipped by 7 bases and J by 6 bases, with 16 bases between them. The CDR3 covers 15 residues.

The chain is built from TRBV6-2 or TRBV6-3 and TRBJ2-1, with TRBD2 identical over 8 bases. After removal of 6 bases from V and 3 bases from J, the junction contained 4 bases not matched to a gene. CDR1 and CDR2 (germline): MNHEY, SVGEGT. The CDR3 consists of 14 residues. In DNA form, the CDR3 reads TGTGCCAGCAGCGATGGGACTAGCTACAATGAGCAGTTCTTC. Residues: CASSDGTSYNEQFF.

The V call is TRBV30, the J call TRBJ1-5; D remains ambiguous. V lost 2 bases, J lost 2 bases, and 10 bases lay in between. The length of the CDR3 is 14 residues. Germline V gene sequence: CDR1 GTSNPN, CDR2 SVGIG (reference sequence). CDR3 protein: CAWSTGEGNQPQHF. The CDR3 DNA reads TGTGCCTGGAGTACCGGGGAGGGCAATCAGCCCCAGCATTTT. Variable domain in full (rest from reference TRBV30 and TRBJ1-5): SQTIHQWPATLVQPVGSPLSLECTVEGTSNPNLYWYRQAAGRGLQLLFYSVGIGQISSEVPQNLSASRPQDRQFILSSKKLLLSDSGFYLCAWSTGEGNQPQHFGDGTRLSIL.

This CDR3 is CASSYAGFGYTF. CDR3 in DNA: TGTGCCAGCAGTTACGCAGGGTTCGGCTACACCTTC. V and J are TRBV6-2 or TRBV6-3 and TRBJ1-2; D possibly corresponds to TRBD1 (5 bases). This CDR3 has 12 amino acids. Germline CDR1 and CDR2: MNHEY and SVGEGT. V shed 2 bases and J shed 8 bases, with 9 bases lying between them.

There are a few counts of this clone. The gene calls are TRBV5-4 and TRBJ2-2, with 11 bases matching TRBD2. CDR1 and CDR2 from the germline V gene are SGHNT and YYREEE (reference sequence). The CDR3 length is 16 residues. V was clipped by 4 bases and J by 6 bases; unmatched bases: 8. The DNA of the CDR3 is TGTGCCAGCAGCATACTTAGCGGGAGGGCCGCCGGGGAGCTGTTTTTT. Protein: CASSILSGRAAGELFF.

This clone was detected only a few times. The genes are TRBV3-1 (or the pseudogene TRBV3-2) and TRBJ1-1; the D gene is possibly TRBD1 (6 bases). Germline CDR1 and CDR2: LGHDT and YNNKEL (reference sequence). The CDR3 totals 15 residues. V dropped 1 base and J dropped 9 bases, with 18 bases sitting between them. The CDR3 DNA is TGTGCCAGCAGCCAAGGGTTGGGGGCCGGGGATAAAGCTTTCTTT. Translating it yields CASSQGLGAGDKAFF.